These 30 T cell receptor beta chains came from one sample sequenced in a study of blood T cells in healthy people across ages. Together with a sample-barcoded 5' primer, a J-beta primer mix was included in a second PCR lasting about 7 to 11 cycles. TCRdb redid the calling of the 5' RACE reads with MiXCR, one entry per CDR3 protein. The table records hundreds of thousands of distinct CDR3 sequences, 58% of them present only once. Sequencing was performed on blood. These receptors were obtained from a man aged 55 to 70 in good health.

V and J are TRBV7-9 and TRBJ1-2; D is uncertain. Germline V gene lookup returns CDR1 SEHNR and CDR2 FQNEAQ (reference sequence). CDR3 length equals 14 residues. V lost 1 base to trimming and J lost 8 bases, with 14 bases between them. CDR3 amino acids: CASSLGPGPGGYTF. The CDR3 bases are TGTGCCAGCAGCTTAGGTCCGGGTCCGGGAGGCTACACCTTC.

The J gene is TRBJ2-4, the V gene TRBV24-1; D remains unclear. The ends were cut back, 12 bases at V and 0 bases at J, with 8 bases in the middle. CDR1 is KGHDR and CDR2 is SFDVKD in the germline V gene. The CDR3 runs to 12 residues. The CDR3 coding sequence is TGTGCCCTACCTCTAGCCAAAAACATTCAGTACTTC. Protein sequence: CALPLAKNIQYF.

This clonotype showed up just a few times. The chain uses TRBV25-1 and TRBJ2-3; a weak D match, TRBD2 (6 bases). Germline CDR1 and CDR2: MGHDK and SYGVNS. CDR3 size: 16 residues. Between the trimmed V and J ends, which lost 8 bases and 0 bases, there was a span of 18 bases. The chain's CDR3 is CASDPGLTQSTDTQYF. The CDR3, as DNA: TGTGCCAGCGATCCGGGACTCACCCAGAGCACAGATACGCAGTATTTT.

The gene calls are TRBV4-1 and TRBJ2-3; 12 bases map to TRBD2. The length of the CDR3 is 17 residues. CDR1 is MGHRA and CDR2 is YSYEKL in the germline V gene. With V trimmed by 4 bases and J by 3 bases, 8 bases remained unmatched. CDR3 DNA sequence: TGCGCCAGCAGCCTCCCTAGCGGGGGGGCAGTAACAGATACGCAGTATTTT. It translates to CASSLPSGGAVTDTQYF.

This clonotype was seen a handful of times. CDR3 region: CASSSPTGPSTDTQYF. CDR3 nucleotides: TGTGCCAGCAGTTCCCCAACGGGCCCCAGCACAGATACGCAGTATTTT. The genes are TRBV28 and TRBJ2-3; D gene ambiguous. Germline V gene sequence: CDR1 MDHEN, CDR2 SYDVKM. Trimming removed 4 bases from V and 0 bases from J, with 14 bases in between. The CDR3 runs to 16 residues. Using reference TRBV28 and TRBJ2-3 for the parts outside the CDR3, the full variable domain is DVKVTQSSRYLVKRTGEKVFLECVQDMDHENMFWYRQDPGLGLRLIYFSYDVKMKEKGDIPEGYSVSREKKERFSLILESASTNQTSMYLCASSSPTGPSTDTQYFGPGTRLTVL.

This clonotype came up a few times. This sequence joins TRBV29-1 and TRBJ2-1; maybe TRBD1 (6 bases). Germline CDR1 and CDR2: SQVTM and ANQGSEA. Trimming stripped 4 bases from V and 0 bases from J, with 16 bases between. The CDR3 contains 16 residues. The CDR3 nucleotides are TGCAGCGTTGGGCCGGGACACAAGTACTCCTACAATGAGCAGTTCTTC. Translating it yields CSVGPGHKYSYNEQFF.

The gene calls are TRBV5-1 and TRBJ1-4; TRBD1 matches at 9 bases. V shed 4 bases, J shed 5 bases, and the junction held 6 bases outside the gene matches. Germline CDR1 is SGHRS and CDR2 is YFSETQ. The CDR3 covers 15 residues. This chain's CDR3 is CASSGAGTGNEKLFF. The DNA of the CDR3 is TGCGCCAGCAGCGGTGCCGGGACAGGGAATGAAAAACTGTTTTTT.

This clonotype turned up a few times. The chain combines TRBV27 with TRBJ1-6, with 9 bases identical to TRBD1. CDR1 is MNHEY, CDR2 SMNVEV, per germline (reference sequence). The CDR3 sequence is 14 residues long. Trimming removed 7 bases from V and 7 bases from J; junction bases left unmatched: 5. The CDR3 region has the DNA TGTGCCAGCATCCCTACAGGGGGCAATTCACCCCTCCACTTT. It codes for CASIPTGGNSPLHF.

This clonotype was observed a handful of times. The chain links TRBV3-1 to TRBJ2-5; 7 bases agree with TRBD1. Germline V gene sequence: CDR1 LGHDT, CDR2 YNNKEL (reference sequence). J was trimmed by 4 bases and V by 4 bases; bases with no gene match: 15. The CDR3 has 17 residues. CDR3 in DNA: TGTGCCAGCAGCCTAGGGTTCGGACCAGGGGGACGAGAGACCCAGTACTTC. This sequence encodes CASSLGFGPGGRETQYF.

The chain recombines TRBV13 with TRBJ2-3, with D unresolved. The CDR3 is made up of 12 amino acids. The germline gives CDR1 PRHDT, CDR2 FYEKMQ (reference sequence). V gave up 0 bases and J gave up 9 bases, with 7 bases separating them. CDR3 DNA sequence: TGTGCCAGCAGCTTAGGACTTGCGACGCAGTATTTT. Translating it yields CASSLGLATQYF.

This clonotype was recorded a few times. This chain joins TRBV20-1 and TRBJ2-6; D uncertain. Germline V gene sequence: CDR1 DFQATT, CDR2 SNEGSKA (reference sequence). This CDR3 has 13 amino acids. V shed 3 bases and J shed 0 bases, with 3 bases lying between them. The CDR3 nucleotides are TGCAGTGCTAGGACCTCTGGGGCCAACGTCCTGACTTTC. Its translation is CSARTSGANVLTF.

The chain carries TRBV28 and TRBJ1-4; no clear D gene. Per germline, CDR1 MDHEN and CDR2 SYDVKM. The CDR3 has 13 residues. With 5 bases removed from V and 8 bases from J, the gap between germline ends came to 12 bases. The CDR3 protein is CASSGPFGEKLFF. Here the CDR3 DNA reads TGTGCCAGCAGTGGACCTTTCGGCGAAAAACTGTTTTTT.

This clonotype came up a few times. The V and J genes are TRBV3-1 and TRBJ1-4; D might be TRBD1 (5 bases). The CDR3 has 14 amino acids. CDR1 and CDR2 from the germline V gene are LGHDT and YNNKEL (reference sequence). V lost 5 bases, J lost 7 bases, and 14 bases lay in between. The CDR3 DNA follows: TGTGCCAGCAGCTTCGACAGTGACACTGAAAAACTGTTTTTT. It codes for CASSFDSDTEKLFF.

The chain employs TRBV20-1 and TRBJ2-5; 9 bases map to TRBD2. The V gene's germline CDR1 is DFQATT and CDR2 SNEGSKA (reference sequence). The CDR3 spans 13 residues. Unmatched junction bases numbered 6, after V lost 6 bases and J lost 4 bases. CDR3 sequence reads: CSAATAGGETQYF. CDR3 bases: TGCAGTGCGGCCACAGCGGGGGGAGAGACCCAGTACTTC.

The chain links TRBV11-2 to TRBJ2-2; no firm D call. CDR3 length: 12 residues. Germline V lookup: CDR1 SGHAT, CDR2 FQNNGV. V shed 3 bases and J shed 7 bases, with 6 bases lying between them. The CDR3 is CASSFRFGELFF. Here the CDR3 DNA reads TGTGCCAGCAGCTTTAGGTTCGGGGAGCTGTTTTTT. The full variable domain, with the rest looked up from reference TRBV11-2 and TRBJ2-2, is EAGVAQSPRYKIIEKRQSVAFWCNPISGHATLYWYQQILGQGPKLLIQFQNNGVVDDSQLPKDRFSAERLKGVDSTLKIQPAKLEDSAVYLCASSFRFGELFFGEGSRLTVL.

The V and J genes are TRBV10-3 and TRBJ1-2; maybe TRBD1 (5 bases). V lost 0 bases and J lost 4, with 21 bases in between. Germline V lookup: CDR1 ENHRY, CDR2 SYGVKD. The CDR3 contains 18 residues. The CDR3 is CAISESAGLKEGTYGYTF. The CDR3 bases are TGTGCCATCAGTGAGTCCGCGGGACTAAAGGAGGGGACCTATGGCTACACCTTC.

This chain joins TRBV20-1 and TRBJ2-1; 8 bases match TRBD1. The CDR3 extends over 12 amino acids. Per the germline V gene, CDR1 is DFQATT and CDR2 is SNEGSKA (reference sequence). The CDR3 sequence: CSVTGVYNEQFF. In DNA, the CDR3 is TGCAGCGTGACAGGGGTGTACAATGAGCAGTTCTTC.

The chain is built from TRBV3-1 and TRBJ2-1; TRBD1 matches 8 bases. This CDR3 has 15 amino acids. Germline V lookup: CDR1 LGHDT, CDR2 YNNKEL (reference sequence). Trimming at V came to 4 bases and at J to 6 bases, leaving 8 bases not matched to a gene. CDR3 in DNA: TGTGCCAGCAGCCTAGGGGGACAGGCGGGCAATGAGCAGTTCTTC. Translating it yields CASSLGGQAGNEQFF.

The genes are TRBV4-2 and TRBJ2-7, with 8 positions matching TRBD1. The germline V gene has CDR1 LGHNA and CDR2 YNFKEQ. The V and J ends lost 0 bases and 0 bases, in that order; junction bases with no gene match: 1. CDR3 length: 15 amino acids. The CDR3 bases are TGTGCCAGCAGCCAAGAGGGACAGGCCTCCTACGAGCAGTACTTC. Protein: CASSQEGQASYEQYF.

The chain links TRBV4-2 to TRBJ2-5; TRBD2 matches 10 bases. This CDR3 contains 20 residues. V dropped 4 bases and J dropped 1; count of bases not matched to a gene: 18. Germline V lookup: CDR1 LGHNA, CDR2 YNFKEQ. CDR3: CASSLELAGPPLAIQETQYF. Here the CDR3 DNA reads TGTGCCAGCAGCCTAGAACTAGCGGGGCCTCCTTTGGCCATCCAAGAGACCCAGTACTTC.

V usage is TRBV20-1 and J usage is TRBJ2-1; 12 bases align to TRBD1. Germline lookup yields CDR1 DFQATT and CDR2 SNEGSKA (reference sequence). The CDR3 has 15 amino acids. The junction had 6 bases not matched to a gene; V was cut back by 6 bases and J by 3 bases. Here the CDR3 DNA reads TGCAGTGCGGGAGGGACAGGGGGCCACTACAATGAGCAGTTCTTC. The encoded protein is CSAGGTGGHYNEQFF.

CDR3 DNA: TGTGCCAGCAGCCCTATCCGGCGGGCGCGCCCTAGCTCCTACGAGCAGTACTTC. It translates to CASSPIRRARPSSYEQYF. The chain joins TRBV7-2 to TRBJ2-7, with D possibly being TRBD2 (5 bases). The CDR3 length is 18 residues. Trimming cost V 5 bases and J 0 bases, with 23 bases left between them. CDR1 and CDR2 (germline): SGHTA, FQGNSA.

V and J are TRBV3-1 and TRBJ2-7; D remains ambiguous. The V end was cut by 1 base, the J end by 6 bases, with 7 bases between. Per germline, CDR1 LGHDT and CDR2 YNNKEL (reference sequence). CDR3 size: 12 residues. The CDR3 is CASSQVHGEQYF. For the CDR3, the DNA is TGTGCCAGCAGCCAAGTTCACGGCGAGCAGTACTTC.

DNA of the CDR3: TGTGCCACCAGTGATCCGGTGGGGAATACGCAGTATTTT. Translating it yields CATSDPVGNTQYF. The V call is TRBV24-1, the J call TRBJ2-3; the D is unclear. This CDR3 is built from 13 residues. Trimming took off 3 bases at V and 7 bases at J, with 10 bases between the two ends. The germline gives CDR1 KGHDR, CDR2 SFDVKD.

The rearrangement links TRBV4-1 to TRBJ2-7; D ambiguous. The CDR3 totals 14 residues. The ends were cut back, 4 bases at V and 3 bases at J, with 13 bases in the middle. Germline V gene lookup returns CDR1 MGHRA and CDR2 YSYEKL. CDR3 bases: TGCGCCAGCAGCCTCAACGACGGAGACTACGAGCAGTACTTC. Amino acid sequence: CASSLNDGDYEQYF.

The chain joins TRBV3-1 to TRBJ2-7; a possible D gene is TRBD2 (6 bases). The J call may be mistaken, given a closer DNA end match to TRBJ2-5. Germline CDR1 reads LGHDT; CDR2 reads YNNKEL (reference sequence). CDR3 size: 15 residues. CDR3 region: CASSQSGGSWETQYF. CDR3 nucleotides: TGTGCCAGCAGCCAATCCGGAGGGAGCTGGGAGACCCAGTACTTC.

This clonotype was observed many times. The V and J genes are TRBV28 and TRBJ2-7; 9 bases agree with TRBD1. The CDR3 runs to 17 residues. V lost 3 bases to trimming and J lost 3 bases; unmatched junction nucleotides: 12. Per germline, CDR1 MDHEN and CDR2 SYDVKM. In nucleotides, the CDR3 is TGTGCCAGCAGTTTCGATAAAATGACAGGGGGGGTCTACGAGCAGTACTTC. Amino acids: CASSFDKMTGGVYEQYF.

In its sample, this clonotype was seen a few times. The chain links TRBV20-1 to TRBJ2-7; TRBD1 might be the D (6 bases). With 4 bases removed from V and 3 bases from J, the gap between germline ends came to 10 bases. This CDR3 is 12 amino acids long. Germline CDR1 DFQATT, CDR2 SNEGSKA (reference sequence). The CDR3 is CSAKRGGYEQYF. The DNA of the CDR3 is TGCAGTGCTAAACGAGGGGGCTACGAGCAGTACTTC.

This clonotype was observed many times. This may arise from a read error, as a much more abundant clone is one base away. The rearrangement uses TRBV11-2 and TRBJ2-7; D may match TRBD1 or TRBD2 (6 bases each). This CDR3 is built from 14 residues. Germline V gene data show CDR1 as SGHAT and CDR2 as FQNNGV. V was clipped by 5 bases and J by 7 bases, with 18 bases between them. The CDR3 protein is CASSAPGGLNEQYF. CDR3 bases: TGTGCCAGCAGCGCCCCCGGGGGCCTGAATGAGCAGTACTTC.

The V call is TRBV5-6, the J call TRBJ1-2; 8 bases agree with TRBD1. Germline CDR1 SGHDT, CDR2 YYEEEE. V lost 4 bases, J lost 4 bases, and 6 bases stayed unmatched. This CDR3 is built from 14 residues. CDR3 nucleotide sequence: TGTGCCAGCAGCCCCGACAGGGGTGCCTATGGCTACACCTTC. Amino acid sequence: CASSPDRGAYGYTF.